A selection of T cell receptor beta chains follows, all from one sample in a study of identical twins. MiXCR, run by TCRdb on the 5' RACE reads, gives a single entry per CDR3 protein. The data show approximately 550,000 distinct CDR3 sequences, 20% to 25% seen once. Another study also made use of these data, one on yellow fever vaccine responses in identical twins.

The sequenced sample consisted of CD4+ T cells sorted from blood. The receptors derive from a woman under 30 in good health. Both conserved end residues are part of each CDR3. A D gene is named only where the DNA matches it firmly. Expanded clones get a size class; other rows say once, few or many, or leave the size out.

.	.	TRBV24-1	TRBJ2-1	TGTGCCACCAGCGAACGGGATGGAGGGTTACGGTCTAGATTCAATGAGCAGTTCTTC	CATSERDGGLRSRFNEQFF
TRBD1	.	TRBV10-3	TRBJ2-5	TGTGCCGTCACAGGGGGCGCGGGAGAGACCCAGTACTTC	CAVTGGAGETQYF
TRBD2	few	TRBV10-3	TRBJ2-3	TGTGCCACTGGGACTAGCGGGAGCACAGATACGCAGTATTTT	CATGTSGSTDTQYF
TRBD1	many	TRBV3-1	TRBJ2-3	TGTGCCAGCAGCCCCGGGACAGCTAGCACAGATACGCAGTATTTT	CASSPGTASTDTQYF
TRBD2	.	TRBV20-1	TRBJ2-1	TGCAGTGCTAGAGACCCCGGACTAGCGGGAGGGAGCTCCTACAATGAGCAGTTCTTC	CSARDPGLAGGSSYNEQFF
TRBD1	.	TRBV5-1	TRBJ2-2	TGCGCCAGCAGCATCGGACAGGGAGGCACCGGGGAGCTGTTTTTT	CASSIGQGGTGELFF
.	few	TRBV11-2	TRBJ2-3	TGTGCCAGCAGCTTAGACCAGTCAAGCACAGATACGCAGTATTTT	CASSLDQSSTDTQYF
.	.	TRBV7-9	TRBJ1-2	TGTGCCAGCAGCTTGCGACAGAACAACTATGGCTACACCTTC	CASSLRQNNYGYTF
.	few	TRBV3-1	TRBJ1-3	TGTGCCAGCAGCCAGACAGAGAGCTCTGGAAACACCATATATTTT	CASSQTESSGNTIYF
TRBD1	.	TRBV6-4	TRBJ2-3	TGTGCCAGCAGTGACGGGACAGGATCCACAGATACGCAGTATTTT	CASSDGTGSTDTQYF
.	few	TRBV5-1	TRBJ2-1	TGCGCCAGCAGCTCGTCTAGCGCTACCTACAATGAGCAGTTCTTC	CASSSSSATYNEQFF
.	.	TRBV2	TRBJ2-1	TGTGCCAGCAATCTCGGTATCAATGAGCAGTTCTTC	CASNLGINEQFF
.	few	TRBV6-1	TRBJ2-1	TGTGCCAGCAACAATGGGGGGGCCGGGGCCAATGAGCAGTTCTTC	CASNNGGAGANEQFF
.	few	TRBV27	TRBJ2-3	TGTGCCAGCAGTTTTGTAGGGGGGGACACAGATACGCAGTATTTT	CASSFVGGDTDTQYF
.	.	TRBV20-1	TRBJ1-4	TGCAGTGCTAAGACGGCAGGTCTGGAAAAACTGTTTTTT	CSAKTAGLEKLFF
.	once	TRBV27	TRBJ2-2	TGTGCCAGCAGTCCCCCCGCTTCCGGGGAGCTGTTTTTT	CASSPPASGELFF
TRBD2	.	TRBV12-3/TRBV12-4	TRBJ2-1	TGTGCCAGCAGACTGACTAGCGGGAGAGGTGAGCAGTTCTTC	CASRLTSGRGEQFF
.	.	TRBV27	TRBJ1-5	TGTGCCAGCAGTCCTAGGACCGACACCTATAGCAATCAGCCCCAGCATTTT	CASSPRTDTYSNQPQHF
TRBD1	.	TRBV5-1	TRBJ2-5	TGCGCCAGCAGCTCCGGGACAGTGAAAGAGACCCAGTACTTC	CASSSGTVKETQYF
.	few	TRBV6-5	TRBJ2-3	TGTGCCAGCAGTTACTCGACGGAGATATCCACAGATACGCAGTATTTT	CASSYSTEISTDTQYF
TRBD1	.	TRBV3-1	TRBJ2-2	TGTGCCAGCAGCCCATTCCCGGGACAGGGGATCGCGAACACCGGGGAGCTGTTTTTT	CASSPFPGQGIANTGELFF
.	few	TRBV12-3/TRBV12-4	TRBJ2-7	TGTGCCAGCAGTCCACACAGCTACGAGCAGTACTTC	CASSPHSYEQYF
.	few	TRBV4-1	TRBJ1-1	TGCGCCAGCAGCCAAGAAGCGTATAACACTGAAGCTTTCTTT	CASSQEAYNTEAFF
.	.	TRBV24-1	TRBJ2-1	TGTGCCACCAGTGATTTCCCTTTTAATGAGCAGTTCTTC	CATSDFPFNEQFF
.	few	TRBV29-1	TRBJ2-2	TGCAGCGTTGGGGCGCAGGGCACCGGGGAGCTGTTTTTT	CSVGAQGTGELFF
TRBD2	few	TRBV12-3/TRBV12-4	TRBJ2-3	TGTGCCAGACGCGGATTTGAGACCCGGGGGGCAGATACGCAGTATTTT	CARRGFETRGADTQYF
.	few	TRBV6-1	TRBJ2-1	TGTGCCAGCAGTGAACGCTCTTGGGACCGCAATGAGCAGTTCTTC	CASSERSWDRNEQFF
.	.	TRBV10-3	TRBJ2-7	TGTGCCATCTCGAGAACCGGGACTCAACCCTACGAGCAGTACTTC	CAISRTGTQPYEQYF